Listed below are T cell receptor beta chains from one sample, sequenced in a study of hypomethylating agent response in myelodysplastic syndrome. The protocol was immunoSEQ multiplex PCR, while the TCRdb copy is restricted to in-frame clones and leaves out a portion. The sample has 1,500 to 2,000 clones; 86% are singletons. Specimen: bone marrow, collected before or after starting hypomethylating agent treatment for myelodysplastic syndrome (not recorded which). All receptors derive from a human donor with myelodysplastic syndrome. Each CDR3 is given with its conserved first and last residue. The D gene is left open where the match is weak. Size is omitted from some rows. Given values are once, few, many or a class for expanded clones.

v_gene: TRBV7-9
j_gene: TRBJ1-3
d_gene: TRBD1
abundance: once
CDR3aa: CASSKQGASGNTIYF
CDR3nt: TGTGCCAGCAGCAAACAGGGGGCGTCTGGAAACACCATATATTTT

v_gene: TRBV4-1
j_gene: TRBJ2-5
d_gene: NA
abundance: NA
CDR3aa: CASSQGESSQETQYF
CDR3nt: TGCGCCAGCAGCCAAGGAGAGTCGTCCCAAGAGACCCAGTACTTC

v_gene: TRBV5-1
j_gene: TRBJ2-1
d_gene: TRBD2
abundance: NA
CDR3aa: CASSLDSSGRRGEFGNEQFF
CDR3nt: TGCGCCAGCAGCCTAGACTCTAGCGGGAGGCGTGGGGAATTCGGGAATGAGCAGTTCTTC

v_gene: TRBV6-1
j_gene: TRBJ1-2
d_gene: NA
abundance: NA
CDR3aa: CASTRQDINYGYTF
CDR3nt: TGTGCCAGCACCCGACAAGACATTAACTATGGCTACACCTTC

v_gene: TRBV11-2
j_gene: TRBJ1-1
d_gene: NA
abundance: once
CDR3aa: CASSPSGGEAFF
CDR3nt: TGTGCCAGCAGCCCCAGTGGAGGGGAGGCTTTCTTT

v_gene: TRBV27
j_gene: TRBJ1-5
d_gene: NA
abundance: NA
CDR3aa: CASSGPGTQPQHF
CDR3nt: TGTGCCAGCAGTGGGCCAGGGACTCAGCCCCAGCATTTT

v_gene: TRBV2
j_gene: TRBJ1-4
d_gene: NA
abundance: NA
CDR3aa: CASRGRRSDEKLFF
CDR3nt: TGTGCCAGCAGAGGCCGCAGGTCGGATGAAAAACTGTTTTTT

v_gene: TRBV27
j_gene: TRBJ2-7
d_gene: NA
abundance: once
CDR3aa: CASSLEVGAGPYEQYF
CDR3nt: TGTGCCAGCAGTTTAGAAGTAGGCGCAGGACCCTACGAGCAGTACTTC

v_gene: TRBV28
j_gene: TRBJ2-7
d_gene: TRBD1
abundance: NA
CDR3aa: CAALDRAYEQYF
CDR3nt: TGTGCCGCCCTGGACAGGGCCTACGAGCAGTACTTC

v_gene: TRBV7-8
j_gene: TRBJ2-2
d_gene: TRBD2
abundance: NA
CDR3aa: CASSLLTSGAPGELFF
CDR3nt: TGTGCCAGCAGCCTCCTGACTAGCGGGGCCCCCGGGGAGCTGTTTTTT

v_gene: TRBV27
j_gene: TRBJ2-1
d_gene: NA
abundance: NA
CDR3aa: CASSDWDSGNEQFF
CDR3nt: TGTGCCAGCAGCGACTGGGACTCTGGCAATGAGCAGTTCTTC

v_gene: TRBV2
j_gene: TRBJ2-3
d_gene: NA
abundance: NA
CDR3aa: CANRLDTDTQYF
CDR3nt: TGTGCCAACCGACTTGACACAGATACGCAGTATTTT

v_gene: TRBV29-1
j_gene: TRBJ1-1
d_gene: TRBD1
abundance: NA
CDR3aa: CSVESGQASQAFF
CDR3nt: TGCAGCGTTGAGAGCGGACAGGCCTCTCAAGCTTTCTTT

v_gene: TRBV6-1
j_gene: TRBJ2-7
d_gene: TRBD2
abundance: NA
CDR3aa: CASSGRLAGGPGGEQYF
CDR3nt: TGTGCCAGCAGTGGGAGACTAGCGGGAGGGCCAGGAGGGGAGCAGTACTTC

v_gene: TRBV28
j_gene: TRBJ2-7
d_gene: NA
abundance: few
CDR3aa: CASSLNEQYF
CDR3nt: TGTGCCAGCAGTTTAAACGAGCAGTACTTC

v_gene: TRBV5-1
j_gene: TRBJ2-1
d_gene: NA
abundance: NA
CDR3aa: CASSQPGGPHNEQFF
CDR3nt: TGCGCCAGCAGCCAACCTGGAGGGCCCCACAATGAGCAGTTCTTC

v_gene: TRBV2
j_gene: TRBJ1-2
d_gene: NA
abundance: NA
CDR3aa: CASSEGSTASYGYTF
CDR3nt: TGTGCCAGCAGTGAAGGTTCGACAGCCAGCTATGGCTACACCTTC

v_gene: TRBV5-4
j_gene: TRBJ2-7
d_gene: TRBD1
abundance: NA
CDR3aa: CASSSRQGAGEQYF
CDR3nt: TGTGCCAGCAGCTCACGACAGGGGGCGGGGGAGCAGTACTTC

v_gene: TRBV7-2
j_gene: TRBJ2-1
d_gene: TRBD2
abundance: NA
CDR3aa: CASSWGVSGAFSYNEQFF
CDR3nt: TGTGCCAGCAGCTGGGGGGTTAGCGGGGCCTTTTCCTACAATGAGCAGTTCTTC

v_gene: TRBV9
j_gene: TRBJ2-1
d_gene: NA
abundance: NA
CDR3aa: CASSVGQGIEQFF
CDR3nt: TGTGCCAGCAGCGTAGGCCAGGGGATTGAGCAGTTCTTC

v_gene: TRBV7-6
j_gene: TRBJ2-7
d_gene: NA
abundance: NA
CDR3aa: CASSLEPGHTTFTYEQYF
CDR3nt: TGTGCCAGCAGCTTAGAGCCCGGACACACGACTTTTACCTACGAGCAGTACTTC

v_gene: TRBV30
j_gene: TRBJ2-7
d_gene: NA
abundance: few
CDR3aa: CAWRSGLYEQYF
CDR3nt: TGTGCCTGGAGGAGCGGGCTGTACGAGCAGTACTTC

v_gene: TRBV4-1
j_gene: TRBJ1-1
d_gene: NA
abundance: NA
CDR3aa: CASSQEEAGKTEAFF
CDR3nt: TGCGCCAGCAGCCAAGAGGAGGCAGGGAAGACTGAAGCTTTCTTT

v_gene: TRBV18
j_gene: TRBJ2-2
d_gene: NA
abundance: NA
CDR3aa: CASSPKAGEYTGELFF
CDR3nt: TGTGCCAGCTCACCGAAGGCAGGGGAGTACACCGGGGAGCTGTTTTTT

v_gene: TRBV14
j_gene: TRBJ1-1
d_gene: NA
abundance: NA
CDR3aa: CASSLKMNTEAFF
CDR3nt: TGTGCCAGCAGCTTAAAAATGAACACTGAAGCTTTCTTT

v_gene: TRBV27
j_gene: TRBJ1-1
d_gene: NA
abundance: NA
CDR3aa: CASSLPGRTEAFF
CDR3nt: TGTGCCAGCAGTTTACCCGGGAGAACTGAAGCTTTCTTT

v_gene: TRBV2
j_gene: TRBJ2-7
d_gene: NA
abundance: NA
CDR3aa: CASSGGPSEQYF
CDR3nt: TGTGCCAGCAGTGGGGGCCCCTCGGAGCAGTACTTC

v_gene: TRBV4-1
j_gene: TRBJ2-2
d_gene: TRBD2
abundance: NA
CDR3aa: CASSQEGPLAGDTGELFF
CDR3nt: TGCGCCAGCAGCCAAGAGGGACCACTAGCGGGAGACACCGGGGAGCTGTTTTTT

v_gene: TRBV6-5
j_gene: TRBJ2-1
d_gene: NA
abundance: NA
CDR3aa: CASRKGDRPGGEQFF
CDR3nt: TGTGCCAGCAGGAAGGGGGACCGTCCCGGGGGAGAGCAGTTCTTC

v_gene: TRBV7-3
j_gene: TRBJ2-1
d_gene: TRBD2
abundance: NA
CDR3aa: CAKSSLIAGLGNEQFF
CDR3nt: TGTGCCAAGAGTAGCCTCATAGCGGGATTGGGGAATGAGCAGTTCTTC

v_gene: TRBV6-5
j_gene: TRBJ2-3
d_gene: NA
abundance: once
CDR3aa: CASRDSTDTQYF
CDR3nt: TGTGCCAGCAGGGACAGCACAGATACGCAGTATTTT

v_gene: TRBV9
j_gene: TRBJ2-3
d_gene: TRBD2
abundance: NA
CDR3aa: CASSLVGLTAGAADTQYF
CDR3nt: TGTGCCAGCAGCCTCGTAGGGTTGACAGCGGGAGCTGCAGATACGCAGTATTTT

v_gene: TRBV5-6
j_gene: TRBJ2-2
d_gene: NA
abundance: NA
CDR3aa: CASSLLALKVTGELFF
CDR3nt: TGTGCCAGCAGCTTGCTAGCTCTGAAGGTAACCGGGGAGCTGTTTTTT

v_gene: TRBV18
j_gene: TRBJ2-3
d_gene: NA
abundance: NA
CDR3aa: CASSPGQTSTDTQYF
CDR3nt: TGTGCCAGCTCACCTGGACAGACTAGCACAGATACGCAGTATTTT

v_gene: TRBV18
j_gene: TRBJ2-1
d_gene: NA
abundance: NA
CDR3aa: CASSPPRSSYNEQFF
CDR3nt: TGTGCCAGCTCACCACCCCGTAGCTCCTACAATGAGCAGTTCTTC

v_gene: TRBV6-5
j_gene: TRBJ1-6
d_gene: NA
abundance: NA
CDR3aa: CASSYGWQGNSPLHF
CDR3nt: TGTGCCAGCAGTTACGGGTGGCAGGGTAATTCACCCCTCCACTTT

v_gene: TRBV7-9
j_gene: TRBJ2-7
d_gene: TRBD2
abundance: NA
CDR3aa: CASSSPTSGSLAGYEQYF
CDR3nt: TGTGCCAGCAGCTCTCCGACTAGCGGGAGCCTGGCTGGCTACGAGCAGTACTTC

v_gene: TRBV7-9
j_gene: TRBJ1-1
d_gene: TRBD1
abundance: NA
CDR3aa: CASSLGQGSEAFF
CDR3nt: TGTGCCAGCAGCTTAGGACAGGGGTCTGAAGCTTTCTTT

v_gene: TRBV19
j_gene: TRBJ1-1
d_gene: NA
abundance: NA
CDR3aa: CASSIRGKNEAFF
CDR3nt: TGTGCCAGTAGTATACGAGGGAAGAATGAAGCTTTCTTT

v_gene: TRBV11-2
j_gene: TRBJ2-1
d_gene: TRBD2
abundance: NA
CDR3aa: CASSPRTSGGGQFF
CDR3nt: TGTGCCAGCAGCCCCCGGACTAGCGGGGGCGGGCAGTTCTTC

v_gene: TRBV5-1
j_gene: TRBJ2-6
d_gene: TRBD1
abundance: once
CDR3aa: CASSLVWTGHPGANVLTF
CDR3nt: TGCGCCAGCAGCTTGGTTTGGACAGGGCATCCTGGGGCCAACGTCCTGACTTTC

v_gene: TRBV11-2
j_gene: TRBJ1-1
d_gene: NA
abundance: NA
CDR3aa: CASSLGAGNTEAFF
CDR3nt: TGTGCCAGCAGCTTGGGGGCAGGGAACACTGAAGCTTTCTTT

v_gene: TRBV11-2
j_gene: TRBJ2-7
d_gene: TRBD2
abundance: NA
CDR3aa: CASSPLGTSGGLSYEQYF
CDR3nt: TGTGCCAGCAGCCCGCTTGGGACTAGCGGGGGACTATCCTACGAGCAGTACTTC

v_gene: TRBV27
j_gene: TRBJ2-3
d_gene: NA
abundance: NA
CDR3aa: CASSLTLQFTDTQYF
CDR3nt: TGTGCCAGCAGCCTCACCCTACAGTTCACAGATACGCAGTATTTT

v_gene: TRBV9
j_gene: TRBJ1-3
d_gene: NA
abundance: NA
CDR3aa: CASSGAGRSRGNTIYF
CDR3nt: TGTGCCAGCAGCGGAGCAGGGCGATCCCGGGGAAACACCATATATTTT

v_gene: TRBV5-5
j_gene: TRBJ1-2
d_gene: NA
abundance: NA
CDR3aa: CASSFTGQNYGYTF
CDR3nt: TGTGCCAGCAGCTTTACCGGACAAAACTATGGCTACACCTTC